Here is one T cell receptor beta chain with its context. Its antigen is currently unknown. Naive CD8 isolation took CD45RO-negative cells positively selected for CCR7 and excluded terminally differentiated effector memory CD45RA+ cells. Each of the donors was a healthy adult who was HIV-negative and had not had a recent acute infection or vaccination. The sample comes from a study of shared clonotypes between healthy human individuals. On the study more broadly: There were three CD4 naive, three CD4 memory, two CD8 naive and one CD8 memory plates per donor.

This table comes from immunoSEQ multiplex PCR, and its TCRdb copy is limited to in-frame clones, with some not included. The repertoire holds some 2.1 million clones, with 85% to 95% as singletons. The V gene's germline CDR1 is PRHDT and CDR2 FYEKMQ (reference sequence). The CDR3 is 12 residues long. Trimming shortened V by 5 bases and J by 10 bases, and 12 bases separated the two germline ends. Study-level findings and limits: Among non-shared clonotypes, generation probabilities were lower than among those shared by all four donors. Larger richness was generally estimated for naive than memory subsets.

The rearrangement uses TRBV13 and TRBJ2-1, with D possibly being TRBD1 (6 bases). What was sequenced was naive CD8+ T cells sorted from blood. This sequence originates from a man aged 18 to 30 in good health. The CDR3 spells CASSPDSPEQFF. The CDR3 DNA reads as TGTGCCAGCAGCCCGGACAGCCCGGAGCAGTTCTTC.